This T cell receptor beta chain comes out of a study of OX40 agonist ivuxolimab in advanced cancers. Overall study: Across the patients, intravenous ivuxolimab was delivered every 2 weeks at 0.01 to 10 mg/kg. Partial responses were achieved by three patients, of whom one had hepatocellular carcinoma and two had cutaneous melanoma.

Repertoires were generated with immunoSEQ multiplex PCR, while TCRdb's copy carries only in-frame clones and drops some. The table records approximately 17,000 clones, roughly 85% of them present only once. CDR1 is MDHEN, CDR2 SYDVKM, per germline. Trimming removed 4 bases at V and 10 bases at J, with 8 bases between. The CDR3 is 11 residues long. This clonotype was obtained from an adult with an advanced solid tumor such as melanoma, head and neck, liver or kidney cancer. V is TRBV28 and J is TRBJ2-1; no definite D call. The specimen was CD4+ or CD8+ T cells sorted from blood, collected in a trial of the OX40 agonist ivuxolimab. The chain's CDR3 is CASSWVAEQFF. In DNA, the CDR3 is TGTGCCAGCAGTTGGGTGGCGGAGCAGTTCTTC.